The 31 T cell receptor beta chains below were found in one sample sequenced in a study of OX40 agonist ivuxolimab in advanced cancers. Libraries were constructed by the immunoSEQ multiplex PCR assay. TCRdb carries this immuneACCESS record with in-frame sequences only. Its versions omit some clonotypes, under half of them owing to an unresolved V gene in the studies checked, with the rest unexplained. The sample records 35,000 to 40,000 clones, around 83% of which are singletons. The top ten hold roughly 10% of the sample. The specimen comprised CD4+ or CD8+ T cells sorted from blood, sampled in a trial of the OX40 agonist ivuxolimab. These receptors came from an adult with an advanced solid tumor such as melanoma, head and neck, liver or kidney cancer.

Here the CDR3 DNA reads TGTGCCAGTAGTAGGGTAGGGGTGCGCTATGGCTACACCTTC. It encodes CASSRVGVRYGYTF. The V gene is TRBV19, the J gene TRBJ1-2, with D possibly matching TRBD1 (5 bases). Trimming stripped 4 bases from V and 4 bases from J, with 13 bases between. The CDR3 loop spans 14 amino acids. Germline V gene sequence: CDR1 LNHDA, CDR2 SQIVND (reference sequence).

This chain links TRBV4-2 with TRBJ2-4; D gene ambiguous. CDR3 length: 12 residues. Trimming took off 5 bases at V and 9 bases at J, with 11 bases between the two ends. Germline loops: CDR1 LGHNA, CDR2 YNFKEQ. The DNA of the CDR3 is TGTGCCAGCAGCGATACAACCCCCATTCAGTACTTC. It yields the protein CASSDTTPIQYF.

V is TRBV29-1 and J is TRBJ2-5, with TRBD1 identical over 9 bases. The J call may be faulty, since TRBJ2-7 better matches the DNA end. Germline V lookup: CDR1 SQVTM, CDR2 ANQGSEA. This CDR3 is built from 14 residues. This CDR3 is CSAWGQGSGYEQYF. The CDR3, as DNA: TGCAGCGCGTGGGGACAGGGCAGCGGGTACGAGCAGTACTTC.

The gene calls are TRBV29-1 and TRBJ2-5, with D perhaps TRBD1 (5 bases). The CDR3 is 13 residues long. V was cut by 4 bases and J by 1 base, with 10 bases left in between. CDR1 is SQVTM and CDR2 is ANQGSEA in the germline V gene. This CDR3 reads CSVGTGLQETQYF. The CDR3 DNA reads TGCAGCGTTGGAACAGGTCTCCAAGAGACCCAGTACTTC.

The gene calls are TRBV10-2 and TRBJ1-5, with D perhaps TRBD1 (6 bases). The CDR3 is 14 amino acids. The germline V and J ends were trimmed by 0 bases and 7 bases, with 10 bases remaining between them. Germline V lookup: CDR1 WSHSY, CDR2 SAAADI. As DNA, the CDR3 is TGCGCCAGCAGTGAGTCGAGGGGGAAACAGCCCCAGCATTTT. Amino acid sequence: CASSESRGKQPQHF.

The chain uses TRBV18 and TRBJ1-1; 9 positions match TRBD1. The germline V gene has CDR1 KGHSH and CDR2 LQKENI. There are 15 residues in the CDR3. V trimming: 3 bases; J trimming: 5 bases; junction bases outside the gene matches: 7. CDR3: CASSPSRTGETEAFF. In nucleotides, the CDR3 is TGTGCCAGCTCACCGTCCCGGACAGGGGAAACTGAAGCTTTCTTT.

The V gene is TRBV9, the J gene TRBJ2-6; possibly TRBD1 or TRBD2 for D (6 bases each). This CDR3 contains 17 residues. CDR1 is SGDLS, CDR2 YYNGEE, per germline. Trimming stripped 4 bases from V and 1 base from J, with 15 bases between. As DNA, the CDR3 is TGTGCCAGCAGCCCCTTTCAAGGGGGGTCTGGGGCCAACGTCCTGACTTTC. Its protein product is CASSPFQGGSGANVLTF.

CDR3 residues: CASSRQGGDSPLHF. In DNA, the CDR3 is TGCGCCAGCAGCAGACAGGGGGGGGATTCACCCCTCCACTTT. This chain uses TRBV5-1 with TRBJ1-6; 9 bases line up with TRBD1. The CDR3 runs 14 residues. Looked up from germline, CDR1 is SGHRS and CDR2 is YFSETQ. V lost 4 bases and J lost 8; bases outside the gene matches: 4.

This chain connects TRBV6-5 to TRBJ2-7; TRBD1 aligns across 10 bases. This CDR3 is built from 14 residues. V was clipped by 2 bases and J by 3 bases; unmatched bases: 1. CDR1 and CDR2 from the germline V gene are MNHEY and SVGAGI. Here the CDR3 reads CASSYGQGGYEQYF. The CDR3 DNA reads TGTGCCAGCAGTTACGGACAGGGGGGCTACGAGCAGTACTTC.

This clone was picked up one time. The rearrangement links TRBV25-1 to TRBJ1-5; TRBD1 agrees at 7 bases. The germline V gene encodes CDR1 MGHDK and CDR2 SYGVNS. The J segment lost 7 bases and the V segment lost 3 bases, leaving 12 bases of the junction unmatched. CDR3 length: 16 amino acids. CDR3 sequence (DNA): TGTGCCAGCAGTGACGGACGGACAGGAGGAAACCAGCCCCAGCATTTT. It codes for CASSDGRTGGNQPQHF.

This sequence joins TRBV6-6 and TRBJ2-1; TRBD2 might be the D (6 bases). V dropped 2 bases and J dropped 9 bases, with 8 bases sitting between them. In germline, CDR1 is MNHNY, CDR2 SVGAGI (reference sequence). CDR3 length: 12 amino acids. This CDR3 is CASSYRRGEQFF. Written as DNA, the CDR3 is TGTGCCAGCAGTTACAGGAGGGGTGAGCAGTTCTTC.

This chain links TRBV5-1 with TRBJ2-7; D remains ambiguous. Trimming took 0 bases from V and 3 from J, leaving 13 bases between them. CDR3 length: 15 amino acids. Germline CDR1 reads SGHRS; CDR2 reads YFSETQ. This CDR3 reads CASSLDLQVGYEQYF. As DNA, the CDR3 is TGCGCCAGCAGCTTGGACCTCCAAGTCGGCTACGAGCAGTACTTC.

This clone turned up a few times. This chain uses TRBV5-1 with TRBJ2-2, with 7 bases that match TRBD2. This CDR3 is 15 amino acids long. Germline V gene lookup returns CDR1 SGHRS and CDR2 YFSETQ. With V trimmed by 0 bases and J by 4 bases, 3 bases remained unmatched. Here the CDR3 DNA reads TGCGCCAGCAGCTTGGCCGGGGAGGGCACCGGGGAGCTGTTTTTT. Translated: CASSLAGEGTGELFF.

The chain joins TRBV18 to TRBJ2-3; 8 bases map to TRBD2. V dropped 3 bases and J dropped 4; count of bases not matched to a gene: 12. The CDR3 runs to 17 residues. Germline loops: CDR1 KGHSH, CDR2 LQKENI. The CDR3 loop is CASSPGEILAAADTQYF. The CDR3 nucleotides read TGTGCCAGCTCACCTGGGGAGATACTAGCGGCCGCAGATACGCAGTATTTT.

This clone was found a few times. The chain carries TRBV7-9 and TRBJ1-5; no definite D call. The germline V gene encodes CDR1 SEHNR and CDR2 FQNEAQ (reference sequence). This CDR3 comprises 12 residues. Trimming removed 1 base at V and 5 bases at J, with 3 bases between. The CDR3 DNA is TGTGCCAGCAGCTTAGATTATCAGCCCCAGCATTTT. Translated: CASSLDYQPQHF.

The chain carries TRBV28 and TRBJ1-1; maybe TRBD1 (5 bases). This CDR3 is 15 amino acids long. In germline, CDR1 is MDHEN, CDR2 SYDVKM. The germline V and J ends were trimmed by 2 bases and 0 bases, with 10 bases remaining between them. The CDR3 sequence: CASSLRGYMNTEAFF. The CDR3 DNA is TGTGCCAGCAGTTTAAGGGGATACATGAACACTGAAGCTTTCTTT.

The chain couples TRBV16 to TRBJ1-3; D gene ambiguous. Germline V gene data show CDR1 as KGHSY and CDR2 as FQNENV. V lost 2 bases to trimming and J lost 3 bases, with 14 bases between them. The CDR3 runs to 16 residues. CDR3 sequence reads: CASSQDPPTYGNTIYF. For the CDR3, the DNA is TGTGCCAGCAGCCAAGATCCCCCGACATATGGAAACACCATATATTTT.

The chain links TRBV28 to TRBJ2-7; D is ambiguous. The CDR3 loop spans 12 amino acids. V shed 6 bases and J shed 2 bases, with 8 bases lying between them. From germline, CDR1 is MDHEN and CDR2 SYDVKM. The CDR3 is CASSPPAYEQYF. CDR3 sequence (DNA): TGTGCCAGCAGCCCCCCTGCCTACGAGCAGTACTTC.

This clone was observed a few times. This sequence joins TRBV18 and TRBJ1-2; D remains unclear. The CDR3 is 16 residues long. V was shortened by 6 bases and J by 4 bases, with 21 bases between the two germline ends. Per the germline V gene, CDR1 is KGHSH and CDR2 is LQKENI. The CDR3 loop reads CASSLSRTVSIYGYTF. In nucleotides, the CDR3 is TGTGCCAGCTCTCTATCCCGGACGGTCTCTATCTATGGCTACACCTTC. Supplemented by reference TRBV18 and TRBJ1-2, the full variable domain reads NAGVMQNPRHLVRRRGQEARLRCSPMKGHSHVYWYRQLPEEGLKFMVYLQKENIIDESGMPKERFSAEFPKEGPSILRIQQVVRGDSAAYFCASSLSRTVSIYGYTFGSGTRLTVV.

The rearrangement uses TRBV7-9 and TRBJ2-5; D is ambiguous. V lost 2 bases and J 4 bases, leaving 8 bases between the germline ends. The CDR3 spans 13 residues. CDR1 and CDR2 from the germline V gene are SEHNR and FQNEAQ (reference sequence). CDR3 in DNA: TGTGCCAGCAGCTTACTACTTGGAGAGACCCAGTACTTC. Translating it yields CASSLLLGETQYF.

The V and J genes are TRBV10-3 and TRBJ2-3, with 7 bases fitting TRBD2. CDR1 ENHRY and CDR2 SYGVKD come from the germline V gene. V was pared by 11 bases and J by 2 bases, with 10 bases of the junction left unmatched. The CDR3 length is 14 residues. CDR3 sequence reads: CAVRLALNTDTQYF. The CDR3 nucleotides are TGTGCCGTTCGACTAGCTCTGAACACAGATACGCAGTATTTT.

The chain combines TRBV2 with TRBJ2-5; D possibly corresponds to TRBD1 (6 bases). Trimming removed 6 bases at V and 1 base at J, with 12 bases between. The CDR3 has 14 residues. Germline CDR1 reads SNHLY; CDR2 reads FYNNEI. The CDR3 DNA reads TGTGCCAGCAGCCCCTGGGGGCTCCAAGAGACCCAGTACTTC. Protein: CASSPWGLQETQYF. The full variable domain, completed using reference TRBV2 and TRBJ2-5, is EPEVTQTPSHQVTQMGQEVILRCVPISNHLYFYWYRQILGQKVEFLVSFYNNEISEKSEIFDDQFSVERPDGSNFTLKIRSTKLEDSAMYFCASSPWGLQETQYFGPGTRLLVL.

The chain has TRBV13 and TRBJ2-6, with D perhaps TRBD1 (6 bases). V was cut by 7 bases and J by 2 bases, with 12 bases left in between. The CDR3 spans 15 residues. Germline CDR1 is PRHDT and CDR2 is FYEKMQ (reference sequence). The CDR3 DNA reads TGTGCCAGCATCGAAGGGGGTACTGGGGCCAACGTCCTGACTTTC. Translating it yields CASIEGGTGANVLTF.

This clone was seen once. V gene TRBV18 combines with J gene TRBJ2-3, with a possible D match to TRBD2 (5 bases). This CDR3 is 14 amino acids long. V gave up 2 bases and J gave up 4 bases, with 10 bases separating them. Germline V lookup: CDR1 KGHSH, CDR2 LQKENI. DNA for the CDR3: TGTGCCAGCTCACCAAGGGAGCCCCCAGATACGCAGTATTTT. Its translation: CASSPREPPDTQYF.

The chain is built from TRBV28 and TRBJ2-1; 8 bases are shared with TRBD2. The CDR3 consists of 14 residues. The germline V gene encodes CDR1 MDHEN and CDR2 SYDVKM. The trim removed 7 bases at V and 4 bases at J, leaving 6 bases unmatched. CDR3 residues: CASITAGVYNEQFF. CDR3 nucleotide sequence: TGTGCCAGCATTACAGCGGGGGTATACAATGAGCAGTTCTTC. The variable domain in full, with the rest retrieved from reference TRBV28 and TRBJ2-1, is DVKVTQSSRYLVKRTGEKVFLECVQDMDHENMFWYRQDPGLGLRLIYFSYDVKMKEKGDIPEGYSVSREKKERFSLILESASTNQTSMYLCASITAGVYNEQFFGPGTRLTVL.

The CDR3 sequence: CASSSDPLSSYEQYF. DNA of the CDR3: TGTGCCAGCAGCTCGGACCCTCTGAGCTCCTACGAGCAGTACTTC. This sequence joins TRBV5-5 and TRBJ2-7; D is undetermined. The CDR3 spans 15 residues. In germline, CDR1 is SGHKS, CDR2 YYEKEE (reference sequence). With 3 bases removed from V and 0 bases from J, the gap between germline ends came to 13 bases.

This clone was found once. This rearrangement joins TRBV7-8 to TRBJ2-1; TRBD1 agrees at 7 bases. J lost 5 bases, V lost 5 bases, and 9 bases had no gene match. CDR3 size: 15 residues. Germline CDR1 and CDR2: SGHVS and FQNEAQ. CDR3 DNA: TGTGCCAGCAGCCTAGACAGGGTTTCGGACAATGAGCAGTTCTTC. Protein sequence: CASSLDRVSDNEQFF.

This rearrangement joins TRBV10-3 to TRBJ2-1, with TRBD1 matching 8 bases. Germline loops: CDR1 ENHRY, CDR2 SYGVKD. The CDR3 loop spans 15 amino acids. The V gene end was trimmed by 2 bases and the J gene end by 8 bases; junction bases not matched to a gene: 8. The CDR3 region is CAISERQGAGDEQFF. The CDR3, as DNA: TGTGCCATCAGTGAGAGGCAGGGGGCTGGGGATGAGCAGTTCTTC.

The count of this clone is one. This chain connects TRBV7-2 to TRBJ2-5, with D perhaps TRBD1 (6 bases). Germline CDR1 and CDR2: SGHTA and FQGNSA. The CDR3 is 16 residues long. Trimming removed 5 bases at V and 0 bases at J, with 16 bases between. The CDR3: CASSRLGRGHQETQYF. DNA for the CDR3: TGTGCCAGCAGCCGTCTGGGCAGGGGTCACCAAGAGACCCAGTACTTC.

This clone was detected only a few times. The CDR3 region is CASSRTGGGNTEAFF. The CDR3, as DNA: TGTGCCAGCAGCCGGACAGGGGGCGGGAACACTGAAGCTTTCTTT. The rearrangement uses TRBV11-1 and TRBJ1-1; 11 bases match TRBD1. CDR1 is SGHAT, CDR2 FQDESV, per germline (reference sequence). Trimming cost V 5 bases and J 1 base; bases outside gene matches: 3. The CDR3 is 15 residues long.

The chain recombines TRBV28 with TRBJ2-1; the match to TRBD2 covers 7 bases. Germline CDR1 reads MDHEN; CDR2 reads SYDVKM. The CDR3 extends over 15 amino acids. V shed 5 bases and J 3 bases; nucleotides not matched to a gene: 7. For the CDR3, the DNA is TGTGCCAGCAGTCCGCGCGGGAGTCGCTACAATGAGCAGTTCTTC. This translates into CASSPRGSRYNEQFF.